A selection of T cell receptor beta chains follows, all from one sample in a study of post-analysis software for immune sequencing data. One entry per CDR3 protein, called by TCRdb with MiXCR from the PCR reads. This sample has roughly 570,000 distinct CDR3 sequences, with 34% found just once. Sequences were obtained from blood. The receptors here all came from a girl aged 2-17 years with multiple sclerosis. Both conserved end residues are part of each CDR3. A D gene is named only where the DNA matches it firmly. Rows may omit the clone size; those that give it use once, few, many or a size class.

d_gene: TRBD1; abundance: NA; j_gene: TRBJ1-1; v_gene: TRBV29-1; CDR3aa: CSVRRDRENTEAFF; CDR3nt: TGCAGCGTCCGCCGGGACAGGGAGAACACTGAAGCTTTCTTT
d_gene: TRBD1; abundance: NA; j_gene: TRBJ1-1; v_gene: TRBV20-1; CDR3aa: CSAASSTGTASSNTEAFF; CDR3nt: TGCAGTGCTGCCAGCTCCACCGGGACAGCTTCTTCGAACACTGAAGCTTTCTTT
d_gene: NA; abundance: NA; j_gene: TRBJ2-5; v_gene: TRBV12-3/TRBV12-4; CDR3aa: CAGRLREGETQYF; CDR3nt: TGTGCCGGTCGCCTCAGAGAGGGAGAGACCCAGTACTTC
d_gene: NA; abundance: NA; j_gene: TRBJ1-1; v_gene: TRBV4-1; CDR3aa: CASSQDQRRAFF; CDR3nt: TGCGCCAGCAGCCAAGATCAGAGGAGAGCTTTCTTT
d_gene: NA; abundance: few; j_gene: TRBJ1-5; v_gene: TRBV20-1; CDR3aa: CSARFQVLNLPQHF; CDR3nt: TGCAGTGCTAGGTTTCAGGTCCTCAATCTGCCCCAGCATTTT
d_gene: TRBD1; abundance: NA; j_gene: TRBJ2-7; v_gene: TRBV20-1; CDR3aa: CSAQGQRSSYEQYF; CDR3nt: TGCAGTGCCCAGGGACAGCGGAGCTCCTACGAGCAGTACTTC
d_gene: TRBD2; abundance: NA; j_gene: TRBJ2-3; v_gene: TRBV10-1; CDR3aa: CASSDGTSSFVDTQYF; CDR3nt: TGCGCCAGCAGTGATGGGACTAGCTCCTTTGTGGATACGCAGTATTTT
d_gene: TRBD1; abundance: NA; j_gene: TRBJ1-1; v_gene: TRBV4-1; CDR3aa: CASSLTRTGGNTEAFF; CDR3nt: TGCGCCAGCAGCCTCACCAGGACAGGGGGAAACACTGAAGCTTTCTTT
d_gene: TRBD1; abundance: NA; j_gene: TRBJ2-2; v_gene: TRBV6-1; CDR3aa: CASSDGRGTGELFF; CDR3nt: TGTGCCAGCAGTGACGGCAGGGGGACCGGGGAGCTGTTTTTT
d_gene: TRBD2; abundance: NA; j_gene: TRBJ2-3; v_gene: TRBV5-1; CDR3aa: CASSFYSGGVSSTDTQYF; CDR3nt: TGCGCCAGCAGCTTCTACTCGGGAGGGGTCTCTAGCACAGATACGCAGTATTTT
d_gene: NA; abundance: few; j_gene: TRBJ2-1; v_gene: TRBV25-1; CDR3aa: CASSPPWGLMNEQFF; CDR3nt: TGTGCCAGCAGTCCTCCCTGGGGGCTTATGAATGAGCAGTTCTTC
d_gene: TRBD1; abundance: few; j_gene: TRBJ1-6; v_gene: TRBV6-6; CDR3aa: CASSAWGGGADSPLHF; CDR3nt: TGTGCCAGCAGCGCCTGGGGAGGGGGCGCAGATTCACCCCTCCACTTT
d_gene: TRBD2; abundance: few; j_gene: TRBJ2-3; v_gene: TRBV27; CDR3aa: CASSLSGGPTDTQYF; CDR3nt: TGTGCCAGCAGCCTTAGCGGGGGACCCACAGATACGCAGTATTTT
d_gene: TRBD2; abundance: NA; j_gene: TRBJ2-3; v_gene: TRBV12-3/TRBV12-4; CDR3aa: CASSRLAGLTDTQYF; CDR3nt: TGTGCCAGCAGTCGACTAGCGGGGCTAACAGATACGCAGTATTTT
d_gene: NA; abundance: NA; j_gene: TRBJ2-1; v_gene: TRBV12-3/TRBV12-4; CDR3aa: CASSFGKTQFF; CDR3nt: TGTGCCAGCAGTTTTGGGAAGACCCAGTTCTTC
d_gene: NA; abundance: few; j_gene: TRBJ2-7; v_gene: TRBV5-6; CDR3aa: CASSSQAADTPYEQYF; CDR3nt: TGTGCCAGCAGCTCGCAGGCGGCTGATACCCCCTACGAGCAGTACTTC
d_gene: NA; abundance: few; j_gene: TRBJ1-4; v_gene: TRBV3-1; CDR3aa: CASSPREARSGDEKLFF; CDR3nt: TGTGCCAGCAGCCCCCGGGAAGCCCGTAGCGGCGATGAAAAACTGTTTTTT
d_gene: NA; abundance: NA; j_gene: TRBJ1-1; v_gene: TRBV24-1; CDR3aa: CATRYNTEAFF; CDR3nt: TGTGCCACCAGGTACAACACTGAAGCTTTCTTT
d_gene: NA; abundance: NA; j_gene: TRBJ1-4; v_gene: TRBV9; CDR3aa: CASSVTPGNEKLFF; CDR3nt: TGTGCCAGCAGCGTGACACCGGGTAATGAAAAACTGTTTTTT
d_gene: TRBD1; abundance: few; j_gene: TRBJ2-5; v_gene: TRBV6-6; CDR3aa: CASSYRGQGRETQYF; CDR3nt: TGTGCCAGCAGTTACCGGGGACAGGGGAGGGAGACCCAGTACTTC
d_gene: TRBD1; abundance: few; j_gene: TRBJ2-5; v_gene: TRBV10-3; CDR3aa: CAISEGQVQETQYF; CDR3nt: TGTGCCATCAGTGAGGGACAGGTCCAAGAGACCCAGTACTTC
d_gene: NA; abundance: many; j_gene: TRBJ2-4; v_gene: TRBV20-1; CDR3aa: CSARVAFRNIQYF; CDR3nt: TGCAGTGCTAGAGTGGCCTTCCGGAACATTCAGTACTTC
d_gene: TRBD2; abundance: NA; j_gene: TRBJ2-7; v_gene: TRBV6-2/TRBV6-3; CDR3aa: CASSSQLAALLEQYF; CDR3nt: TGTGCCAGCAGTTCCCAACTAGCGGCCCTTCTCGAGCAGTACTTC
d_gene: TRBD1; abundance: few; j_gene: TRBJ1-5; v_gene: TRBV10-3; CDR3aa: CAISAGQRDQPQHF; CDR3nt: TGTGCCATCAGCGCGGGACAGCGCGATCAGCCCCAGCATTTT
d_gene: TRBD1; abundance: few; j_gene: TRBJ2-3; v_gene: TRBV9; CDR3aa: CASSVEGQGDTQYF; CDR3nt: TGTGCCAGCAGCGTAGAAGGACAGGGAGATACGCAGTATTTT
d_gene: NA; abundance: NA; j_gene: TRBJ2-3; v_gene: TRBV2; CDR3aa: CASSGRGTQYF; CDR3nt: TGTGCCAGCAGTGGACGGGGTACGCAGTATTTT
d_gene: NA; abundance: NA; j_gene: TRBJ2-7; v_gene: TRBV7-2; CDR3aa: CASSPQAGSSYEQYF; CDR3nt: TGTGCCAGCAGCCCCCAGGCAGGGAGCTCCTACGAGCAGTACTTC
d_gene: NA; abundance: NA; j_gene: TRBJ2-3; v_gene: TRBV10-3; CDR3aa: CAIRPDSGDITDTQYF; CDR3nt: TGTGCCATCAGGCCCGACAGCGGGGACATCACAGATACGCAGTATTTT
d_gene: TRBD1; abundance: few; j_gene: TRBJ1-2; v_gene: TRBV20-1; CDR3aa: CSARVGQGYGYTF; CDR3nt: TGCAGTGCTAGGGTTGGACAGGGCTATGGCTACACCTTC
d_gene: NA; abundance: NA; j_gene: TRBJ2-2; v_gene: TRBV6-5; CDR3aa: CASGRPGKNTGELFF; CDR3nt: TGTGCCAGTGGGAGACCGGGGAAAAACACCGGGGAGCTGTTTTTT
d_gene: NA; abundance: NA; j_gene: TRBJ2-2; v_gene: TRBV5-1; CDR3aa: CASSLVRAGELFF; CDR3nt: TGCGCCAGCAGCTTGGTGCGGGCCGGGGAGCTGTTTTTT
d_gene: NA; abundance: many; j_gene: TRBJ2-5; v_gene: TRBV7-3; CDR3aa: CASSLRPSDETQYF; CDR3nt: TGTGCCAGCAGCTTAAGGCCTAGCGATGAGACCCAGTACTTC
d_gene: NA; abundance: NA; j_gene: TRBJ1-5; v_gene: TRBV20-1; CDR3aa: CSARVGGSAYSNQPQHF; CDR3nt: TGCAGTGCTAGAGTAGGGGGGTCAGCCTATAGCAATCAGCCCCAGCATTTT
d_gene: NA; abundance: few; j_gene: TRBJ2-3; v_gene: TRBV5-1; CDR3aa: CASSLEGRGADTQYF; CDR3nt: TGCGCCAGCAGCTTAGAAGGAAGGGGGGCAGATACGCAGTATTTT
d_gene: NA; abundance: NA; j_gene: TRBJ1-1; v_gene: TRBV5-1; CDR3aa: CASSLVSENTEAFF; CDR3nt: TGCGCCAGCAGCTTAGTTTCGGAGAACACTGAAGCTTTCTTT